These T cell receptor beta chains were read from a single sample in a study of cytomegalovirus exposure and HLA in healthy donors. Sequenced by immunoSEQ multiplex PCR; TCRdb stores in-frame clones only, minus some. The table shows 120,000 to 150,000 clones, with 60% to 80% occurring only once. The sequenced sample was PBMCs. The receptors were gathered from a woman in her twenties or thirties in good health and CMV-seronegative. Both conserved end residues are part of each CDR3. The D gene is left open where the match is weak. Part of the rows lack a size; the others show once, few, many or a class for expanded clones.

d_gene: TRBD1; v_gene: TRBV6-6; len: 15; j_gene: TRBJ1-3; abundance: once; CDR3aa: CASAQGEITGNTIYF; CDR3nt: TGTGCCAGCGCCCAGGGGGAAATAACGGGAAACACCATATATTTT
d_gene: .; v_gene: TRBV27; len: 13; j_gene: TRBJ2-5; abundance: .; CDR3aa: CASSREREETQYF; CDR3nt: TGTGCCAGCAGCCGAGAGCGGGAAGAGACCCAGTACTTC
d_gene: TRBD2; v_gene: TRBV28; len: 20; j_gene: TRBJ2-1; abundance: .; CDR3aa: CASSSQTAGGEQGAWNEQFF; CDR3nt: TGTGCCAGCAGTTCCCAGACAGCGGGGGGCGAACAAGGGGCTTGGAATGAGCAGTTCTTC
d_gene: TRBD1; v_gene: TRBV7-9; len: 16; j_gene: TRBJ2-2; abundance: .; CDR3aa: CASIRWTGALGSKLFF; CDR3nt: TGTGCCAGCATCCGTTGGACAGGGGCCCTCGGGTCGAAGCTGTTTTTT
d_gene: TRBD2; v_gene: TRBV2; len: 17; j_gene: TRBJ2-3; abundance: .; CDR3aa: CASSDTASGVNTDTQYF; CDR3nt: TGTGCCAGCAGTGACACGGCTAGCGGGGTAAACACAGATACGCAGTATTTT
d_gene: .; v_gene: TRBV6-6; len: 16; j_gene: TRBJ1-3; abundance: .; CDR3aa: CASSYLGGVTGNTIYF; CDR3nt: TGTGCCAGCAGTTACCTCGGAGGGGTGACTGGAAACACCATATATTTT
d_gene: TRBD1; v_gene: TRBV7-8; len: 14; j_gene: TRBJ2-1; abundance: .; CDR3aa: CASSSREGANEQFF; CDR3nt: TGTGCCAGCAGCTCCCGTGAGGGGGCCAATGAGCAGTTCTTC
d_gene: .; v_gene: TRBV4-1; len: 13; j_gene: TRBJ1-2; abundance: .; CDR3aa: CASSPATRDDYTF; CDR3nt: TGCGCCAGCAGCCCGGCTACGAGGGATGACTACACCTTC
d_gene: .; v_gene: TRBV14; len: 15; j_gene: TRBJ2-1; abundance: few; CDR3aa: CASSQRGISYNEQFF; CDR3nt: TGTGCCAGCAGCCAACGGGGTATCTCCTACAATGAGCAGTTCTTC
d_gene: TRBD1; v_gene: TRBV28; len: 14; j_gene: TRBJ2-7; abundance: .; CDR3aa: CASSSGQPPYEQYF; CDR3nt: TGTGCCAGCAGTTCGGGACAGCCGCCCTACGAGCAGTACTTC
d_gene: .; v_gene: TRBV28; len: 12; j_gene: TRBJ2-7; abundance: .; CDR3aa: CASSNPPSDVYF; CDR3nt: TGTGCCAGCAGTAATCCGCCCAGCGACGTTTACTTC
d_gene: TRBD2; v_gene: TRBV9; len: 16; j_gene: TRBJ2-2; abundance: .; CDR3aa: CASSSQGLAGSGELFF; CDR3nt: TGTGCCAGCAGCTCCCAGGGACTAGCGGGGTCCGGGGAGCTGTTTTTT
d_gene: .; v_gene: TRBV19; len: 15; j_gene: TRBJ1-1; abundance: .; CDR3aa: CASSLISGGRAEAFF; CDR3nt: TGTGCCAGTAGTTTAATCTCCGGGGGTCGGGCTGAAGCTTTCTTT
d_gene: TRBD1; v_gene: TRBV7-9; len: 12; j_gene: TRBJ1-4; abundance: .; CDR3aa: CAGQGDNEKLFF; CDR3nt: TGTGCCGGACAGGGAGATAATGAAAAACTGTTTTTT
d_gene: .; v_gene: TRBV6-1; len: 12; j_gene: TRBJ1-2; abundance: .; CDR3aa: CASSDGNYGYTF; CDR3nt: TGTGCCAGCAGTGACGGGAACTATGGCTACACCTTC
d_gene: TRBD2; v_gene: TRBV30; len: 14; j_gene: TRBJ2-7; abundance: .; CDR3aa: CAWTPSGNFYEQYF; CDR3nt: TGTGCCTGGACACCTAGCGGGAATTTTTACGAGCAGTACTTC
d_gene: .; v_gene: TRBV19; len: 13; j_gene: TRBJ1-5; abundance: .; CDR3aa: CASREGGVRPQHF; CDR3nt: TGTGCCAGTAGAGAAGGGGGGGTTCGGCCCCAGCATTTT
d_gene: TRBD1; v_gene: TRBV2; len: 15; j_gene: TRBJ1-4; abundance: .; CDR3aa: CASSERQGFEEKLFF; CDR3nt: TGTGCCAGCAGTGAGAGACAGGGGTTCGAGGAAAAACTGTTTTTT
d_gene: .; v_gene: TRBV5-1; len: 15; j_gene: TRBJ1-2; abundance: few; CDR3aa: CATRPGGADGYGYTF; CDR3nt: TGCGCCACCAGGCCGGGGGGCGCGGACGGTTATGGCTACACCTTC
d_gene: TRBD1; v_gene: TRBV11-3; len: 15; j_gene: TRBJ2-5; abundance: .; CDR3aa: CASSRRQGFQETQYF; CDR3nt: TGTGCCAGCAGCCGCCGACAGGGGTTCCAAGAGACCCAGTACTTC
d_gene: .; v_gene: TRBV6-6; len: 13; j_gene: TRBJ1-5; abundance: .; CDR3aa: CASSDTNHQPQHF; CDR3nt: TGTGCCAGCAGCGACACCAATCATCAGCCCCAGCATTTT
d_gene: .; v_gene: TRBV5-6; len: 13; j_gene: TRBJ2-5; abundance: once; CDR3aa: CASSLGGEETQYF; CDR3nt: TGTGCCAGCAGCCTTGGGGGCGAAGAGACCCAGTACTTC
d_gene: .; v_gene: TRBV11-2; len: 13; j_gene: TRBJ1-2; abundance: once; CDR3aa: CASSLLDSFGYTF; CDR3nt: TGTGCCAGCAGCTTATTGGACAGCTTTGGCTACACCTTC
d_gene: .; v_gene: TRBV5-6; len: 14; j_gene: TRBJ2-4; abundance: .; CDR3aa: CASSFSQPGDIQYF; CDR3nt: TGTGCCAGCAGCTTTTCACAGCCCGGGGACATTCAGTACTTC
d_gene: .; v_gene: TRBV5-1; len: 15; j_gene: TRBJ2-3; abundance: .; CDR3aa: CASSSYRADTDTQYF; CDR3nt: TGCGCCAGCAGCTCATACAGGGCCGATACAGATACGCAGTATTTT
d_gene: .; v_gene: TRBV6-1; len: 14; j_gene: TRBJ2-6; abundance: .; CDR3aa: CASSSGSGANVLTF; CDR3nt: TGTGCCAGCAGTAGCGGCTCTGGGGCCAACGTCCTGACTTTC